Listed below are T cell receptor beta chains from one sample, sequenced in a study of cytomegalovirus exposure and HLA in healthy donors. Here immunoSEQ multiplex PCR was the method, and the copy in TCRdb shows in-frame clones only, minus some. This sample contains 38,000 or so clones. The sequenced sample consisted of PBMCs. The receptors derive from a man in his forties or fifties in good health and CMV-seropositive. The CDR3 runs from the conserved cysteine through the conserved F or W. A D gene is named only where the DNA matches it firmly.

D: .
J: TRBJ2-2
length: 14
V: TRBV19
DNA: TGTGCCAGTAGTATGAGAGTTGACACCGGGGAGCTGTTTTTT
CDR3: CASSMRVDTGELFF

D: TRBD1
J: TRBJ1-5
length: 15
V: TRBV27
DNA: TGTGCCAGCAGCCCAACAGGGGAAGTTTATCAGCCCCAGCATTTT
CDR3: CASSPTGEVYQPQHF

D: .
J: TRBJ1-2
length: 12
V: TRBV11-2
DNA: TGTGCCACCAGCGAGGGCAACTATGGCTACACCTTC
CDR3: CATSEGNYGYTF

D: TRBD1
J: TRBJ2-5
length: 14
V: TRBV6-6
DNA: TGTGCCAGCAGTTGGGGGACAGATCAAGAGACCCAGTACTTC
CDR3: CASSWGTDQETQYF

D: TRBD2
J: TRBJ2-1
length: 15
V: TRBV5-1
DNA: TGCGCCAGCAGCTTTCTAGCGGGAGGCCACAATGAGCAGTTCTTC
CDR3: CASSFLAGGHNEQFF

D: .
J: TRBJ2-2
length: 13
V: TRBV6-5
DNA: TGTGCCAGCAGACTGGAGGGAGCCGGGGAGCTGTTTTTT
CDR3: CASRLEGAGELFF

D: TRBD1
J: TRBJ1-4
length: 14
V: TRBV19
DNA: TGTGCCAGTAGTAGCGACAGGGGGCGCGAAAAACTGTTTTTT
CDR3: CASSSDRGREKLFF

D: TRBD2
J: TRBJ2-5
length: 15
V: TRBV7-9
DNA: TGTGCCAGCAGCTTGAGCCTAGCGGGAGGGGAGACCCAGTACTTC
CDR3: CASSLSLAGGETQYF

D: TRBD1
J: TRBJ2-2
length: 16
V: TRBV5-1
DNA: TGCGCCAGCATTCCTGCGGGACAGGGTTTCACCGGGGAGCTGTTTTTT
CDR3: CASIPAGQGFTGELFF

D: TRBD1
J: TRBJ2-7
length: 15
V: TRBV10-3
DNA: TGTGCCATCAGTGAGTCCCCGGGACAGGGAGGCGAGCAGTACTTC
CDR3: CAISESPGQGGEQYF

D: .
J: TRBJ2-5
length: 12
V: TRBV18
DNA: TGTGCCAGCTCCTCGGGGGTAGAGACCCAGTACTTC
CDR3: CASSSGVETQYF

D: .
J: TRBJ2-5
length: 14
V: TRBV5-1
DNA: TGCGCCAGCAGCGCGTCTGGACAGAAGGAGACCCAGTACTTC
CDR3: CASSASGQKETQYF

D: .
J: TRBJ1-5
length: 13
V: TRBV6-1
DNA: TGTGCCAGCAGTGCCGCCCTATATCAGCCCCAGCATTTT
CDR3: CASSAALYQPQHF

D: .
J: TRBJ1-1
length: 14
V: TRBV30
DNA: TGTGCCTGGAGTAAGACAGGCGGGAACACTGAAGCTTTCTTT
CDR3: CAWSKTGGNTEAFF

D: TRBD1
J: TRBJ1-5
length: 14
V: TRBV10-2
DNA: TGCGCCAGCAGTGAGTCGGACAGGGGGCGTCCCCAGCATTTT
CDR3: CASSESDRGRPQHF

D: .
J: TRBJ2-2
length: 14
V: TRBV6-6
DNA: TGTGCCAGCAGTTACGGGCCCAACACCGGGGAGCTGTTTTTT
CDR3: CASSYGPNTGELFF

D: TRBD2
J: TRBJ2-2
length: 19
V: TRBV9
DNA: TGTGCCAGCAGCGTAGAGGGGACTAGCGGGAGTCGGAGCACCGGGGAGCTGTTTTTT
CDR3: CASSVEGTSGSRSTGELFF

D: TRBD1
J: TRBJ2-7
length: 16
V: TRBV9
DNA: TGTGCCAGCAGCGTAGGGGGACAGGGGGTCTCCTACGAGCAGTACTTC
CDR3: CASSVGGQGVSYEQYF

D: .
J: TRBJ2-7
length: 13
V: TRBV7-2
DNA: TGTGCCAGCAGCTTCCCGGGAGCCTACGAGCAGTACTTC
CDR3: CASSFPGAYEQYF

D: TRBD2
J: TRBJ2-1
length: 14
V: TRBV10-3
DNA: TGTGCCATCAGTGGACTAGCGGGAGTCAATGAGCAGTTCTTC
CDR3: CAISGLAGVNEQFF

D: TRBD1
J: TRBJ1-1
length: 16
V: TRBV6-5
DNA: TGTGCCAGCAGTTACTCTATAATGACAGGGGGCGGGAAAGCTTTCTTT
CDR3: CASSYSIMTGGGKAFF

D: .
J: TRBJ2-3
length: 13
V: TRBV2
DNA: TGTGCCAGCAGGCTAGGAGGGACCGATACGCAGTATTTT
CDR3: CASRLGGTDTQYF

D: .
J: TRBJ2-2
length: 12
V: TRBV28
DNA: TGTGCCAGCAGTTTCGCGGGGCGTGCACTGTTTTTT
CDR3: CASSFAGRALFF

D: TRBD2
J: TRBJ2-6
length: 19
V: TRBV19
DNA: TGTGCCAGTAGACACCGTACTAGCGGGAATACTCCTGGGGCCAACGTCCTGACTTTC
CDR3: CASRHRTSGNTPGANVLTF

D: .
J: TRBJ2-5
length: 14
V: TRBV19
DNA: TGTGCCAGTAGTATCCCCGGCGGACCACGGGAGCAGTACTTC
CDR3: CASSIPGGPREQYF

D: TRBD1
J: TRBJ2-5
length: 15
V: TRBV7-2
DNA: TGTGCCAGCAGCTCCGGACAGGGGAAGAGAGAGACCCAGTACTTC
CDR3: CASSSGQGKRETQYF

D: .
J: TRBJ1-5
length: 15
V: TRBV28
DNA: TGTGCCAGCAGTCCCACAGGTGTTAGCAATCAGCCCCAGCATTTT
CDR3: CASSPTGVSNQPQHF

D: TRBD1
J: TRBJ1-2
length: 14
V: TRBV2
DNA: TGTGCCAGCCGCCCTTTAGGGACAGGGATTGGCTACACCTTC
CDR3: CASRPLGTGIGYTF

D: .
J: TRBJ2-7
length: 13
V: TRBV30
DNA: TGTGCCTTGACAGCAATGAGCTCCTACGAGCAGTACTTC
CDR3: CALTAMSSYEQYF

D: .
J: TRBJ1-3
length: 16
V: TRBV6-5
DNA: TGTGCCAGCAGTTACTCCCCCCACACCTCTGGAAACACCATATATTTT
CDR3: CASSYSPHTSGNTIYF

D: .
J: TRBJ1-3
length: 16
V: TRBV7-9
DNA: TGTGCCAGCAGCCGCGGGGAGGGGGGAGCTGGAAACACCATATATTTT
CDR3: CASSRGEGGAGNTIYF

D: .
J: TRBJ1-4
length: 14
V: TRBV28
DNA: TGTGCCAGCAGTTCGGACACCTCACGGGAAAAACTGTTTTTT
CDR3: CASSSDTSREKLFF

D: .
J: TRBJ2-1
length: 12
V: TRBV5-6
DNA: TGTGCCAGCGGGGGTAGCGGCAATGAGCAGTTCTTC
CDR3: CASGGSGNEQFF

D: .
J: TRBJ1-1
length: 14
V: TRBV13
DNA: TGTGCCAGCAGCTTCTTTCGGGGGAACACTGAAGCTTTCTTT
CDR3: CASSFFRGNTEAFF

D: TRBD1
J: TRBJ1-4
length: 15
V: TRBV5-4
DNA: TGTGCCAGCAGCGTAGACAGGGGGCCAGGTGAAAAACTGTTTTTT
CDR3: CASSVDRGPGEKLFF

D: .
J: TRBJ2-5
length: 14
V: TRBV7-9
DNA: TGTGCCAGCAGCCTATCGGGGGTCGGGGAGACCCAGTACTTC
CDR3: CASSLSGVGETQYF

D: .
J: TRBJ2-7
length: 12
V: TRBV14
DNA: TGTGCCAGCAGCCTGATCGGGTACGAGCAGTACTTC
CDR3: CASSLIGYEQYF

D: TRBD2
J: TRBJ2-3
length: 16
V: TRBV10-1
DNA: TGCGCCAGCAGTTCCCGGGGACTAGCGGGAGCAGATACGCAGTATTTT
CDR3: CASSSRGLAGADTQYF

D: .
J: TRBJ2-2
length: 14
V: TRBV18
DNA: TGTGCCAGCTCACCAGGCGGGAACACCGGGGAGCTGTTTTTT
CDR3: CASSPGGNTGELFF

D: TRBD2
J: TRBJ2-3
length: 14
V: TRBV30
DNA: TGTGCCTGGAGTACTAGCGGGAAGGCAGATACGCAGTATTTT
CDR3: CAWSTSGKADTQYF

D: .
J: TRBJ2-1
length: 14
V: TRBV4-2
DNA: TGTGCCAGCAGCCAAGATGTTGTCCGCAATGAGCAGTTCTTC
CDR3: CASSQDVVRNEQFF